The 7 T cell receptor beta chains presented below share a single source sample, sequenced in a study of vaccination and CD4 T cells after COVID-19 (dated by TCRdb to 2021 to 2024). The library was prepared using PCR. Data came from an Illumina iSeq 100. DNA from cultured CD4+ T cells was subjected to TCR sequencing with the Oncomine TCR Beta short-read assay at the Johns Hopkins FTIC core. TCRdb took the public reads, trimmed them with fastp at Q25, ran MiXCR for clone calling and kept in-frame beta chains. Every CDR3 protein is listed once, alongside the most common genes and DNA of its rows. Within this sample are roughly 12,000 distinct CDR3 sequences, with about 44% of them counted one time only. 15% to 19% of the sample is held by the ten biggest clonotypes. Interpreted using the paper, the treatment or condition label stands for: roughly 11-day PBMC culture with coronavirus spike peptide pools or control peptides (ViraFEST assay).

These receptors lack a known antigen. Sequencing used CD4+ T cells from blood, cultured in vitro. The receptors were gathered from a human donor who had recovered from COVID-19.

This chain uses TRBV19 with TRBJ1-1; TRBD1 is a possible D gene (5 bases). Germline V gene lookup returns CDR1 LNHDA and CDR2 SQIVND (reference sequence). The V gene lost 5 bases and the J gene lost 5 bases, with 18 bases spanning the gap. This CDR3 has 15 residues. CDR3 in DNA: TGTGCCAGTAGTGGCCCCCCTGGCAGGGAAACTGAAGCTTTCTTT. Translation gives CASSGPPGRETEAFF.

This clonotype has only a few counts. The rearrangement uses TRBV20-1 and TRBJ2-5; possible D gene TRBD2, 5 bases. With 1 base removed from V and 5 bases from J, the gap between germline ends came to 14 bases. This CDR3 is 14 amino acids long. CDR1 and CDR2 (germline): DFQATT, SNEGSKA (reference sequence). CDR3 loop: CSARVPNRGETQYF. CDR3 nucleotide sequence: TGCAGTGCTAGAGTACCAAACAGAGGGGAGACCCAGTACTTC.

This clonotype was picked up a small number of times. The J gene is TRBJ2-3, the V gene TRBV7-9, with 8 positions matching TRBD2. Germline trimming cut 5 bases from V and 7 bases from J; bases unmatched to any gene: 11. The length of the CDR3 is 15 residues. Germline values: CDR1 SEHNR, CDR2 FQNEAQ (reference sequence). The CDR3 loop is CASSPPGLEGNTQYF. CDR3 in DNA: TGTGCCAGCAGCCCACCGGGACTAGAAGGGAATACGCAGTATTTT.

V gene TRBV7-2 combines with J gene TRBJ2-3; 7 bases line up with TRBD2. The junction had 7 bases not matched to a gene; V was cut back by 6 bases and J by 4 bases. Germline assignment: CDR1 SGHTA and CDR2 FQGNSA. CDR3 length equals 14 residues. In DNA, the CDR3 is TGTGCCAGCAGGGCGGGAGATTCCCCAGATACGCAGTATTTT. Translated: CASRAGDSPDTQYF.

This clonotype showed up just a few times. The CDR3 sequence: CASSPTGERGNTIYF. As DNA, the CDR3 is TGTGCCAGCTCACCAACAGGGGAGCGTGGAAACACCATATATTTT. This chain joins TRBV18 and TRBJ1-3; 7 bases map to TRBD1. Losses at the gene ends were 2 bases for V and 3 bases for J; bases not matched to a gene: 4. The CDR3 spans 15 residues. Germline assignment: CDR1 KGHSH and CDR2 LQKENI.

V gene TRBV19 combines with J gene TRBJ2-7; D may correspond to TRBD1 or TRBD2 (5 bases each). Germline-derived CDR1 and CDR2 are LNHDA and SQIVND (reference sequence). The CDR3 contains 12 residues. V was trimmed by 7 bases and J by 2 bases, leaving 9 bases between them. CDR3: CASMGDTYEQYF. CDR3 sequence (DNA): TGTGCCAGTATGGGGGATACCTACGAGCAGTACTTC.

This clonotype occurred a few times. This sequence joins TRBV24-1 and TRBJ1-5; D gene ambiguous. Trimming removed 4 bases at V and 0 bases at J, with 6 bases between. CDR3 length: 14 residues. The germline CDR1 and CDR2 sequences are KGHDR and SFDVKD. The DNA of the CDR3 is TGTGCCACCAGTGACTTCTTTAGCAATCAGCCCCAGCATTTT. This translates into CATSDFFSNQPQHF.